Sequencing of this TCR beta chain was carried out in a study of blood T cell repertoires in COVID-19. On the study more broadly: The origin of the acute and convalescent COVID-19 samples was the United States, Italy and Spain. The cDNA or gDNA used as material had been derived from T cells, B-cell-depleted T cells, or PBMCs.

In the authors' methods: Estimation of nucleated cell counts relied on the amplification of reference gene primers. The protocol was immunoSEQ multiplex PCR, while the TCRdb copy is restricted to in-frame clones and leaves out a portion. V and J calls and clone size follow that table, whereas D and trimming were derived from the DNA. The sample holds 300,000 to 350,000 clones; approximately 86% are singletons and the top ten take about 8.9%. Germline V gene lookup returns CDR1 SNHLY and CDR2 FYNNEI. The CDR3 spans 15 residues. Trimming took off 5 bases at V and 4 bases at J, with 17 bases between the two ends.

What was sequenced was PBMCs or T cells enriched from blood (not recorded which). The rearrangement joins TRBV2 to TRBJ1-1; maybe TRBD1 (6 bases). This sequence originates from a woman under 30 who had recovered from COVID-19. CDR3 bases: TGTGCCAGCAGTACAGGGACCCAGGGTGGCACTGAAGCTTTCTTT. Translation gives CASSTGTQGGTEAFF.